The 21 T cell receptor beta chains below all came from one sample that was sequenced in a study of blood T cells in healthy people across ages (dated by TCRdb to the mid-2010s). The method was 5' RACE. Sequencing relied on an Illumina HiSeq 2500. A second PCR of roughly 7 to 11 cycles was performed with a sample-barcoded 5' primer and a J-beta primer mix. TCRdb reanalyzed the raw reads on its own, using fastp at Q25 for trimming and MiXCR for clone calling, and kept in-frame beta chains. Here each entry gathers all rows of one CDR3 protein and keeps the most common genes and DNA. The sample data list some 710,000 distinct CDR3 sequences, and about 42% of these were observed just once. The ten largest clones add up to less than 20% of the sample. Sequenced input: blood. Receptor source: a man aged 80 or over in good health.

This clonotype was observed a handful of times. Sequence at one end of the junction differs from germline and may be a read error. The chain couples TRBV12-3 or TRBV12-4 to TRBJ2-7; perhaps TRBD2 as D (6 bases). The CDR3 is 13 amino acids. This CDR3 reads CASSDLAGNEQYF. CDR3 nucleotide sequence: TGTGCCAGCAGTGATCTCGCGGGGAACGAGCAGTACTTT.

The table lists this clonotype with a few counts. The V gene is TRBV12-5, the J gene TRBJ2-7; perhaps D is TRBD1 or TRBD2 (5 bases each). The CDR3 has 18 residues. The germline V and J ends were trimmed by 0 bases and 0 bases, with 18 bases remaining between them. CDR1 and CDR2 (germline): LGHNT, FRNRAP. The CDR3 sequence: CASGLVPKIGDHSYEQYF. CDR3 coding DNA: TGTGCTAGTGGTTTGGTACCTAAAATTGGGGACCACTCCTACGAGCAGTACTTC.

The CDR3 reads CASSPLAGVRTEQYF. As DNA, the CDR3 is TGTGCCAGCAGCCCTCTAGCGGGAGTTAGGACCGAGCAGTACTTC. The chain joins TRBV7-2 to TRBJ2-7; TRBD2 agrees at 10 bases. The V and J ends lost 5 bases and 6 bases, in that order; junction bases with no gene match: 10. This CDR3 is built from 15 residues. Germline assignment: CDR1 SGHTA and CDR2 FQGNSA.

This chain joins TRBV30 and TRBJ2-5; TRBD1 aligns across 8 bases. The DNA end is a closer match to TRBJ2-7, so the J assignment may be wrong. Germline CDR1 is GTSNPN and CDR2 is SVGIG (reference sequence). CDR3 length equals 13 residues. DNA for the CDR3: TGTGCCTGGAACAAGGGACAGGACGGCGAGCAGTACTTC. It codes for CAWNKGQDGEQYF.

This clonotype was seen only a few times. The chain joins TRBV28 to TRBJ2-4; D is ambiguous. Germline-derived CDR1 and CDR2 are MDHEN and SYDVKM. The CDR3 covers 13 residues. The V end was cut by 7 bases, the J end by 1 base, with 8 bases between. The CDR3 protein is CASTGRAKNIQYF. In DNA, the CDR3 is TGTGCCAGCACCGGCCGGGCCAAAAACATTCAGTACTTC. Together with reference TRBV28 and TRBJ2-4, the CDR3 gives the full variable domain: DVKVTQSSRYLVKRTGEKVFLECVQDMDHENMFWYRQDPGLGLRLIYFSYDVKMKEKGDIPEGYSVSREKKERFSLILESASTNQTSMYLCASTGRAKNIQYFGAGTRLSVL.

The V call is TRBV11-3, the J call TRBJ2-3; unclear D gene. Germline loops: CDR1 SGHNT, CDR2 YENEEA. V lost 8 bases, J lost 0 bases, and 12 bases lay in between. The CDR3 consists of 14 residues. The CDR3 DNA sequence: TGTGCCAGCGCCAGGCAGTTTAGCACAGATACGCAGTATTTT. This gives the protein CASARQFSTDTQYF.

The chain links TRBV24-1 to TRBJ2-1, with 10 bases identical to TRBD1. The length of the CDR3 is 17 residues. V was pared by 1 base and J by 6 bases, with 8 bases of the junction left unmatched. The germline CDR1 and CDR2 sequences are KGHDR and SFDVKD. The CDR3 reads CATSDFADRGGINEQFF. CDR3 nucleotide sequence: TGTGCCACCAGTGATTTTGCGGACAGGGGGGGGATCAATGAGCAGTTCTTC.

This clonotype showed up just once. V gene TRBV3-1 combines with J gene TRBJ2-3; 7 nucleotides agree with TRBD2. After removal of 4 bases from V and 6 bases from J, the junction contained 4 bases not matched to a gene. The CDR3 totals 13 residues. Looked up from germline, CDR1 is LGHDT and CDR2 is YNNKEL (reference sequence). CDR3 protein: CASSPFGGDTQYF. For the CDR3, the DNA is TGTGCCAGCAGCCCCTTCGGGGGGGATACGCAGTATTTT.

The chain combines TRBV7-2 with TRBJ2-1; 9 bases match TRBD2. The germline V gene encodes CDR1 SGHTA and CDR2 FQGNSA. The CDR3 consists of 15 residues. J lost 7 bases, V lost 1 base, and 5 bases had no gene match. The CDR3 DNA sequence: TGTGCCAGCAGCTTAGGAGCTAGCGGGATTAATGAGCAGTTCTTC. As protein: CASSLGASGINEQFF. Using reference TRBV7-2 and TRBJ2-1 for the parts outside the CDR3, the full variable domain is GAGVSQSPSNKVTEKGKDVELRCDPISGHTALYWYRQSLGQGLEFLIYFQGNSAPDKSGLPSDRFSAERTGGSVSTLTIQRTQQEDSAVYLCASSLGASGINEQFFGPGTRLTVL.

This clonotype was found a few times. V gene TRBV10-3 combines with J gene TRBJ2-3, with D possibly being TRBD2 (5 bases). Between the trimmed V and J ends, which lost 3 bases and 6 bases, there was a span of 10 bases. CDR3 length: 13 amino acids. Germline V gene lookup returns CDR1 ENHRY and CDR2 SYGVKD. CDR3 region: CAISDGLTDTQYF. The CDR3 DNA reads TGTGCCATCAGTGACGGACTTACGGATACGCAGTATTTT.

This clonotype was picked up a small number of times. This chain links TRBV28 with TRBJ2-7, with D tentatively TRBD2 (6 bases). V lost 8 bases and J lost 5, with 22 bases in between. CDR1 MDHEN and CDR2 SYDVKM come from the germline V gene. CDR3 length: 15 amino acids. The CDR3 spells CASLAGTSLSHEQYF. The DNA of the CDR3 is TGTGCCAGCCTGGCGGGGACTTCTCTTTCTCACGAGCAGTACTTC.

This clonotype occurred a few times. The chain carries TRBV20-1 and TRBJ2-5, with D hard to call. The CDR3 is 14 amino acids. From germline, CDR1 is DFQATT and CDR2 SNEGSKA (reference sequence). V was clipped by 1 base and J by 2 bases, with 11 bases between them. The CDR3 nucleotides read TGCAGTGCTAGAGGCATGGCGGATCAAGAGACCCAGTACTTC. Encoded protein: CSARGMADQETQYF.

V and J are TRBV3-1 and TRBJ1-5, with D perhaps TRBD1 (5 bases). Trimming took 8 bases from V and 7 from J, leaving 18 bases between them. CDR1 is LGHDT, CDR2 YNNKEL, per germline (reference sequence). The CDR3 has 14 amino acids. This CDR3 reads CASATTKGEQPQHF. The DNA of the CDR3 is TGTGCCAGCGCGACTACGAAAGGGGAGCAGCCCCAGCATTTT. Variable domain in full (rest from reference TRBV3-1 and TRBJ1-5): DTAVSQTPKYLVTQMGNDKSIKCEQNLGHDTMYWYKQDSKKFLKIMFSYNNKELIINETVPNRFSPKSPDKAHLNLHINSLELGDSAVYFCASATTKGEQPQHFGDGTRLSIL.

Comments on this clonotype: This may arise from a read error, as a much more abundant clone is one base away. The V gene is TRBV5-1, the J gene TRBJ2-3; 7 nucleotides line up with TRBD1. The length of the CDR3 is 15 residues. Looked up from germline, CDR1 is SGHRS and CDR2 is YFSETQ. The CDR3 protein is CASNLGTAQRDTQYF. Here the CDR3 DNA reads TGCGCCAGCAACTTGGGGACAGCCCAGCGGGATACGCAGTATTTT.

This clonotype was detected only a few times. The CDR3 sequence is CASSGTGGGKNIQYF. CDR3 DNA: TGTGCCAGCAGCGGGACAGGGGGCGGCAAAAACATTCAGTACTTC. V is TRBV7-2 and J is TRBJ2-4; TRBD1 agrees at 12 bases. This CDR3 spans 15 amino acids. J lost 3 bases, V lost 5 bases, and 2 bases had no gene match. Germline V lookup: CDR1 SGHTA, CDR2 FQGNSA.

This clonotype has ten or more counts. The CDR3 sequence is CSVLRGVSRNEQFF. The CDR3 nucleotides are TGCAGCGTCTTGAGGGGGGTTAGTCGGAATGAGCAGTTCTTC. This rearrangement joins TRBV29-1 to TRBJ2-1, with D perhaps given as TRBD1 or TRBD2 (6 bases each). The germline V gene encodes CDR1 SQVTM and CDR2 ANQGSEA. The ends were cut back, 6 bases at V and 7 bases at J, with 19 bases in the middle. This CDR3 comprises 14 residues.

The gene calls are TRBV27 and TRBJ2-1; 10 positions match TRBD2. This CDR3 is built from 16 residues. V shed 5 bases and J 5 bases; nucleotides not matched to a gene: 9. Germline values: CDR1 MNHEY, CDR2 SMNVEV (reference sequence). The CDR3 region is CASSPWSGRADNEQFF. In DNA form, the CDR3 reads TGTGCCAGCAGTCCCTGGAGCGGGAGGGCAGACAATGAGCAGTTCTTC.

The genes are TRBV27 and TRBJ2-1, with TRBD2 matching over 10 bases. The CDR3 sequence is 14 residues long. Germline V gives CDR1 MNHEY, CDR2 SMNVEV (reference sequence). Trimming at V came to 6 bases and at J to 8 bases, leaving 7 bases not matched to a gene. The CDR3 loop reads CASSPAGGRDEQFF. CDR3 in DNA: TGTGCCAGCAGCCCAGCGGGGGGGAGGGATGAGCAGTTCTTC.

The chain is built from TRBV27 and TRBJ1-1; 10 bases map to TRBD1. CDR3 size: 15 residues. V trimming: 10 bases; J trimming: 0 bases; junction bases outside the gene matches: 8. Looked up from germline, CDR1 is MNHEY and CDR2 is SMNVEV (reference sequence). CDR3 sequence reads: CATQGTGALNTEAFF. The CDR3, as DNA: TGTGCCACCCAAGGGACAGGGGCTTTGAACACTGAAGCTTTCTTT.

V is TRBV6-5 and J is TRBJ2-4; D gene ambiguous. The J call is in doubt because the DNA end fits TRBJ2-7 better. The length of the CDR3 is 13 residues. Germline-derived CDR1 and CDR2 are MNHEY and SVGAGI. CDR3 coding DNA: TGTGCCAGCAGCACAGCCCCGGCCTACGAGCAGTACTTC. It is translated as CASSTAPAYEQYF.

V gene TRBV7-3 combines with J gene TRBJ2-3, with 11 bases matching TRBD2. The germline CDR1 and CDR2 sequences are SGHTA and FQGTGA. Trimming removed 5 bases from V and 2 bases from J; junction bases left unmatched: 9. The CDR3 has 17 residues. The CDR3 here is CASSISGTSGITDTQYF. The CDR3 nucleotides are TGTGCCAGCAGCATCTCCGGGACTAGCGGTATCACAGATACGCAGTATTTT.